This TCR beta chain was sequenced during a study of OX40 agonist ivuxolimab in advanced cancers. Study at large: All patients had ivuxolimab intravenously every 2 weeks at 0.01 to 10 mg/kg. Study conclusions and caveats: Clonal expansion was among the lowest in partial responders at 0.1-3.0 mg/kg, especially CD8+.

As regards this clone: Its antigen remains unknown.

Profiled with immunoSEQ multiplex PCR; TCRdb holds only in-frame clones, not every one. The table lists 20,000 to 25,000 clones, about 86% of them singletons. Germline assignment: CDR1 WSHSY and CDR2 SAAADI. The CDR3 covers 13 residues. V lost 3 bases and J 0 bases, leaving 6 bases between the germline ends. Patients were ineligible given autoimmune disease history or systemic immunosuppression. Blood specimens came from baseline, cycle 4 day 1, and cycle 7 day 1. The chain recombines TRBV10-2 with TRBJ2-7, with no clear D. This receptor was obtained from an adult with an advanced solid tumor such as melanoma, head and neck, liver or kidney cancer. The sequencing here drew on CD4+ or CD8+ T cells sorted from blood, taken in a trial of the OX40 agonist ivuxolimab. The CDR3 is CASSDRVSYEQYF. The CDR3 DNA reads as TGCGCCAGCAGTGACCGGGTCTCCTACGAGCAGTACTTC.